The sequence of this T cell receptor beta chain was determined in a study of blood T cell repertoires in COVID-19. As processed by the authors: Amplifying reference gene primers gave estimates of nucleated cell counts. Here immunoSEQ multiplex PCR was the method, and the copy in TCRdb shows in-frame clones only, minus some. V and J calls and clone size are those listed in that table; D and trimming were worked out from the DNA. The sample includes about 200,000 clones, about 86% of them seen just once. The length of the CDR3 is 12 residues. CDR1 SQVTM and CDR2 ANQGSEA come from the germline V gene. The V end lost 5 bases, the J end lost 4 bases, and 9 bases lay between the germline ends.

The receptor's source is a middle-aged man who had recovered from COVID-19. Sample: PBMCs or T cells enriched from blood (not recorded which). The chain is built from TRBV29-1 and TRBJ2-1; D possibly corresponds to TRBD2 (5 bases). Here the CDR3 DNA reads TGCAGCGTTCGAGAGGGTTACAATGAGCAGTTCTTC. Protein: CSVREGYNEQFF.